These 4 T cell receptor beta chains were sequenced from one sample in a study of blood T cell repertoires in COVID-19. Sequencing was performed with immunoSEQ multiplex PCR; in TCRdb, only in-frame clones are kept and a portion is missing. The table has roughly 170,000 clones, 78% seen once; the top ten hold roughly a sixth. Sequenced: PBMCs or T cells enriched from blood (not recorded which). The source of these receptors is a woman in her 50s who had recovered from COVID-19.

This chain joins TRBV24-1 and TRBJ1-2; perhaps TRBD1 as D (5 bases). Germline CDR1 is KGHDR and CDR2 is SFDVKD. Trimming cost V 4 bases and J 1 base, with 24 bases left between them. The CDR3 contains 19 residues. The CDR3 DNA reads as TGTGCCACCAGTGAGCCGCCGAGCGGATACCCCGGGGGTAACTATGGCTACACCTTC. It specifies CATSEPPSGYPGGNYGYTF.

This clone was detected only once. Other DNA sequences in the sample encode the same CDR3. The CDR3 is CSVESLAKNIQYF. Here the CDR3 DNA reads TGCAGCGTTGAATCCCTAGCCAAAAACATTCAGTACTTC. This rearrangement joins TRBV29-1 to TRBJ2-4, with D uncertain. This CDR3 comprises 13 residues. CDR1 is SQVTM and CDR2 is ANQGSEA in the germline V gene. V was clipped by 2 bases and J by 0 bases, with 5 bases between them.

V and J are TRBV11-2 and TRBJ1-3; D gene unclear. V was pared by 3 bases and J by 0 bases, with 9 bases between. Germline V gene sequence: CDR1 SGHAT, CDR2 FQNNGV. CDR3 length: 15 amino acids. The CDR3 coding sequence is TGTGCCAGCAGCTTGGATAGCCTCTCTGGAAACACCATATATTTT. Translation: CASSLDSLSGNTIYF.

This chain joins TRBV27 and TRBJ2-3, with D possibly TRBD2 on 6 matching bases. Germline loops: CDR1 MNHEY, CDR2 SMNVEV (reference sequence). The length of the CDR3 is 16 residues. Trimming pared 5 bases from V and 1 base from J, leaving 16 bases between. CDR3 sequence: CASSGNRDWGTDTQYF. CDR3 nucleotides: TGTGCCAGCAGTGGGAATCGGGACTGGGGCACAGATACGCAGTATTTT.